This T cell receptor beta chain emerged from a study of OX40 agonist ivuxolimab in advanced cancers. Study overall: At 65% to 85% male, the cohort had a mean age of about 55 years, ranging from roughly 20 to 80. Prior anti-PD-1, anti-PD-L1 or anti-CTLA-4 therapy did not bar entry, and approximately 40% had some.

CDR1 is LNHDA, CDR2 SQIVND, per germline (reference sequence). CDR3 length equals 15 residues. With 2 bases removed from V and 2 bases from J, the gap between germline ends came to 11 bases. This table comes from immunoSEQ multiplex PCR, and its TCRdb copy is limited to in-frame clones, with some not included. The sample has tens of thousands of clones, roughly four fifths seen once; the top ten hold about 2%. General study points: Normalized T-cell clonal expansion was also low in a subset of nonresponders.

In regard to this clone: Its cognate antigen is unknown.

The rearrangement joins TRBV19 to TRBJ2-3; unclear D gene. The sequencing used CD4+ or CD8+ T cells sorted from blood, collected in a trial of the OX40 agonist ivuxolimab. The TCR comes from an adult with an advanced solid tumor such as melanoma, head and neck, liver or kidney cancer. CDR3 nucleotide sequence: TGTGCCAGTAGTATACTTGGACCATCCACAGATACGCAGTATTTT. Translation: CASSILGPSTDTQYF.